This TCR beta chain was profiled in a study of blood T cells in healthy people across ages. Study-wide results and caveats: CMV status of donors was unknown, possibly confounding expanded clonotype changes.

Combining a sample-barcoded 5' primer with a J-beta primer mix, a second PCR ran for roughly 7 to 12 cycles. TCRdb reprocessed the 5' RACE reads with MiXCR, giving one entry per CDR3 protein. The sample holds about 1,000,000 distinct CDR3 sequences, more than 40% seen once. This clonotype showed up many times. What it recognizes is unknown. Researchers collected around 10 milliliters of peripheral blood from every single donor. The CDR3 runs 12 residues. Trimming pared 4 bases from V and 3 bases from J, leaving 4 bases between. Looked up from germline, CDR1 is KGHDR and CDR2 is SFDVKD. The receptor's source is an older woman in good health. The material sequenced was blood. V is TRBV24-1 and J is TRBJ2-3, with unresolved D. DNA of the CDR3: TGTGCCACCAGTGACTCAACAGATACGCAGTATTTT. Translation: CATSDSTDTQYF.